Each of the 26 T cell receptor beta chains below was sequenced from the same sample in a study of cytomegalovirus exposure and HLA in healthy donors. Clones were sequenced by immunoSEQ multiplex PCR, and TCRdb holds only the in-frame ones, with some missing. The top ten clones hold about 1.8% of a sample with 110,000 or so clones, approximately 90% of them seen once. The source material was PBMCs. The receptor set was obtained from a young man in good health and CMV-seronegative.

J is TRBJ2-1 and V is TRBV18, with 11 bases lining up with TRBD2. There are 16 residues in the CDR3. Germline lookup yields CDR1 KGHSH and CDR2 LQKENI. V lost 5 bases, J lost 6 bases, and 9 bases stayed unmatched. CDR3 protein: CASSTLSGGAINEQFF. CDR3 coding DNA: TGTGCCAGCTCAACTCTTAGCGGGGGGGCTATCAATGAGCAGTTCTTC. Full variable domain (remainder filled in from reference TRBV18 and TRBJ2-1): NAGVMQNPRHLVRRRGQEARLRCSPMKGHSHVYWYRQLPEEGLKFMVYLQKENIIDESGMPKERFSAEFPKEGPSILRIQQVVRGDSAAYFCASSTLSGGAINEQFFGPGTRLTVL.

The chain joins TRBV6-5 to TRBJ2-2; D unclear. The CDR3 length is 15 residues. Deletions cut 2 bases from V and 0 bases from J, with 7 bases between. Germline lookup yields CDR1 MNHEY and CDR2 SVGAGI. Written as DNA, the CDR3 is TGTGCCAGCAGTTACGGGCAAACGAACACCGGGGAGCTGTTTTTT. It yields the protein CASSYGQTNTGELFF.

The gene calls are TRBV18 and TRBJ2-7; D might be TRBD2 (5 bases). V lost 4 bases and J lost 3, with 16 bases in between. The germline gives CDR1 KGHSH, CDR2 LQKENI. This CDR3 spans 15 amino acids. CDR3 sequence: CASSHSEGLSYEQYF. The CDR3 nucleotides read TGTGCCAGCTCACACTCTGAAGGACTGAGCTACGAGCAGTACTTC.

This chain links TRBV7-2 with TRBJ1-5; no clear D gene. V lost 7 bases and J lost 0, with 7 bases in between. CDR3 length: 13 amino acids. Looked up from germline, CDR1 is SGHTA and CDR2 is FQGNSA. CDR3 DNA sequence: TGTGCCAGCACCTCTTATAGCAATCAGCCCCAGCATTTT. Translation: CASTSYSNQPQHF. Looking up the rest from reference TRBV7-2 and TRBJ1-5 gives the full variable domain: GAGVSQSPSNKVTEKGKDVELRCDPISGHTALYWYRQSLGQGLEFLIYFQGNSAPDKSGLPSDRFSAERTGGSVSTLTIQRTQQEDSAVYLCASTSYSNQPQHFGDGTRLSIL.

This chain uses TRBV7-6 with TRBJ2-7; weak D call: TRBD1 (6 bases). The germline V and J ends were trimmed by 5 bases and 6 bases, with 11 bases remaining between them. The CDR3 contains 12 residues. Germline lookup yields CDR1 SGHVS and CDR2 FNYEAQ. The CDR3 DNA is TGTGCCAGCAGCATACAGGGAACCGAGCAGTACTTC. This translates into CASSIQGTEQYF. Based on the CDR3 plus reference TRBV7-6 and TRBJ2-7, the full variable domain is GAGVSQSPRYKVTKRGQDVALRCDPISGHVSLYWYRQALGQGPEFLTYFNYEAQQDKSGLPNDRFSAERPEGSISTLTIQRTEQRDSAMYRCASSIQGTEQYFGPGTRLTVT.

This clone was picked up one time. This sequence joins TRBV7-9 and TRBJ2-1; D gene uncertain. V was clipped by 4 bases and J by 9 bases, with 19 bases between them. From germline, CDR1 is SEHNR and CDR2 FQNEAQ (reference sequence). The CDR3 has 15 residues. The chain's CDR3 is CASSYGISLVREQFF. The CDR3 bases are TGTGCCAGCAGCTACGGTATTAGTTTGGTTCGTGAGCAGTTCTTC. Full variable domain (remainder filled in from reference TRBV7-9 and TRBJ2-1): DTGVSQNPRHKITKRGQNVTFRCDPISEHNRLYWYRQTLGQGPEFLTYFQNEAQLEKSRLLSDRFSAERPKGSFSTLEIQRTEQGDSAMYLCASSYGISLVREQFFGPGTRLTVL.

This chain uses TRBV7-9 with TRBJ1-1; D unclear. V was shortened by 1 base and J by 7 bases, with 13 bases between the two germline ends. The CDR3 length is 14 residues. CDR1 is SEHNR and CDR2 is FQNEAQ in the germline V gene (reference sequence). As DNA, the CDR3 is TGTGCCAGCAGCTTAGACCCTCTCAGAGGTGAAGCTTTCTTT. Its protein product is CASSLDPLRGEAFF.

CDR3 in amino acids: CASSWNRGSGNTIYF. CDR3 DNA sequence: TGTGCCAGCAGTTGGAACAGGGGCTCTGGAAACACCATATATTTT. The V call is TRBV6-5, the J call TRBJ1-3; TRBD1 matches 7 bases. The CDR3 is 15 amino acids. The V and J ends lost 4 bases and 0 bases, in that order; junction bases with no gene match: 3. Germline V gene sequence: CDR1 MNHEY, CDR2 SVGAGI.

The V call is TRBV27, the J call TRBJ2-1; 8 bases agree with TRBD1. V dropped 4 bases and J dropped 4; count of bases not matched to a gene: 6. The CDR3 is 15 residues long. Germline assignment: CDR1 MNHEY and CDR2 SMNVEV (reference sequence). The CDR3 DNA is TGTGCCAGCAGTTCCATGGACAGGGTGTACAATGAGCAGTTCTTC. Protein product: CASSSMDRVYNEQFF.

The V call is TRBV12-5, the J call TRBJ1-1, with 12 bases aligning to TRBD1. Germline-derived CDR1 and CDR2 are LGHNT and FRNRAP. The J segment lost 0 bases and the V segment lost 1 base, leaving 12 bases of the junction unmatched. The CDR3 covers 20 residues. CDR3 sequence (DNA): TGTGCTAGTGGTTTGGCCCTTCGGGACAGGGGGCAATTAATGAACACTGAAGCTTTCTTT. Its protein product is CASGLALRDRGQLMNTEAFF.

This clone has only a few counts. The chain employs TRBV30 and TRBJ2-3; D perhaps matches TRBD1 (6 bases). Looked up from germline, CDR1 is GTSNPN and CDR2 is SVGIG (reference sequence). V gave up 5 bases and J gave up 1 base, with 16 bases separating them. This CDR3 contains 15 residues. The CDR3 sequence: CAWSSQGSGTDTQYF. For the CDR3, the DNA is TGTGCCTGGTCTTCTCAGGGGAGTGGCACAGATACGCAGTATTTT.

The V call is TRBV27, the J call TRBJ1-5; a weak D match, TRBD1 (6 bases). Trimming stripped 2 bases from V and 2 bases from J, with 13 bases between. Germline-derived CDR1 and CDR2 are MNHEY and SMNVEV (reference sequence). The CDR3 loop spans 16 amino acids. CDR3 sequence (DNA): TGTGCCAGCAGTTTAGTGGGGGCGCGGGGCAATCAGCCCCAGCATTTT. Translated: CASSLVGARGNQPQHF.

On this clone itself: A read error may produce the germline difference seen at one junction end. J is TRBJ1-1 and V is TRBV4-1; D might be TRBD1 (6 bases). This CDR3 region has 14 residues. Germline CDR1 and CDR2: MGHRA and YSYEKL. The CDR3 DNA sequence: TGCGCCAGCAGAACAATTTTTGGGGACACAGAAGCTTTCTTT. It is translated as CASRTIFGDTEAFF.

J is TRBJ1-4 and V is TRBV28, with 7 positions matching TRBD1. V lost 6 bases, J lost 8 bases, and 9 bases stayed unmatched. This CDR3 spans 14 amino acids. In germline, CDR1 is MDHEN, CDR2 SYDVKM. The CDR3, as DNA: TGTGCCAGCAGAACCGCCCGACAGGGAGAAAAACTGTTTTTT. It translates to CASRTARQGEKLFF.

The chain recombines TRBV6-1 with TRBJ2-7, with TRBD2 matching 8 bases. The CDR3 runs to 17 residues. The germline V gene has CDR1 MNHNS and CDR2 SASEGT. V was pared by 6 bases and J by 1 base, with 14 bases of the junction left unmatched. The CDR3: CASSELIKGLGSYEQYF. The CDR3 nucleotides are TGTGCCAGCAGCGAACTTATAAAGGGACTAGGGTCCTACGAGCAGTACTTC.

The V call is TRBV5-1, the J call TRBJ2-1; 13 positions agree with TRBD2. This CDR3 has 18 amino acids. Germline assignment: CDR1 SGHRS and CDR2 YFSETQ. Trimming cost V 4 bases and J 1 base; bases outside gene matches: 8. CDR3 bases: TGCGCCAGCAGCCAAAGGACTAGCGGGAGTACTTCCTACAATGAGCAGTTCTTC. Translation gives CASSQRTSGSTSYNEQFF.

This clone was detected a few times. This chain connects TRBV6-1 to TRBJ2-7, with 8 bases lining up with TRBD1. CDR1 is MNHNS, CDR2 SASEGT, per germline. The CDR3 sequence is 13 residues long. J lost 4 bases, V lost 6 bases, and 5 bases had no gene match. CDR3 region: CASSLRTGYEQYF. CDR3 DNA sequence: TGTGCCAGCAGCTTACGGACAGGGTACGAGCAGTACTTC.

The rearrangement links TRBV18 to TRBJ2-7, with a weak D call TRBD1 (5 bases). The CDR3 spans 13 residues. The germline V and J ends were trimmed by 6 bases and 5 bases, with 14 bases remaining between them. Germline assignment: CDR1 KGHSH and CDR2 LQKENI. CDR3 in DNA: TGTGCCAGCTCGCCGGTCTGGGGCGACGAGCAGTACTTC. It translates to CASSPVWGDEQYF.

The rearrangement joins TRBV29-1 to TRBJ2-7; D ambiguous. Trimming removed 4 bases at V and 0 bases at J, with 7 bases between. Germline V gene data show CDR1 as SQVTM and CDR2 as ANQGSEA. This CDR3 is built from 12 residues. CDR3 residues: CSVVGPSYEQYF. For the CDR3, the DNA is TGCAGCGTTGTTGGGCCCTCCTACGAGCAGTACTTC.

The rearrangement joins TRBV29-1 to TRBJ2-3; 13 bases match TRBD2. Per the germline V gene, CDR1 is SQVTM and CDR2 is ANQGSEA. The CDR3 extends over 17 amino acids. V was pared by 7 bases and J by 3 bases, with 13 bases of the junction left unmatched. In DNA, the CDR3 is TGCAGCGCCCTATACGGGACTAGCGGGAAGTTGACAGATACGCAGTATTTT. It codes for CSALYGTSGKLTDTQYF.

The chain joins TRBV5-3 to TRBJ2-7, with 7 bases fitting TRBD2. TRBV5-3 is labeled an ORF, and its function is uncertain. The CDR3 consists of 15 residues. J was trimmed by 3 bases and V by 4 bases; bases with no gene match: 10. The CDR3 here is CARSPRRETYYEQYF. The CDR3 coding sequence is TGTGCCAGAAGCCCCAGGCGGGAGACGTACTACGAGCAGTACTTC.

The chain is built from TRBV5-1 and TRBJ2-1, with unresolved D. Trimming pared 0 bases from V and 0 bases from J, leaving 4 bases between. Germline-derived CDR1 and CDR2 are SGHRS and YFSETQ. The CDR3 has 14 residues. The CDR3 is CASSLASSYNEQFF. The CDR3 DNA sequence: TGCGCCAGCAGCTTGGCCAGCTCCTACAATGAGCAGTTCTTC.

The chain recombines TRBV28 with TRBJ1-2; TRBD1 might be the D (5 bases). V was shortened by 1 base and J by 10 bases, with 16 bases between the two germline ends. Germline CDR1 and CDR2: MDHEN and SYDVKM. The CDR3 sequence is 14 residues long. Here the CDR3 DNA reads TGTGCCAGCAGTTTATCGAGGTACAGGATTGACTACACCTTC. Protein sequence: CASSLSRYRIDYTF.

The chain links TRBV7-2 to TRBJ2-1; D is uncertain. Germline V gives CDR1 SGHTA, CDR2 FQGNSA. With 4 bases removed from V and 6 bases from J, the gap between germline ends came to 4 bases. This CDR3 spans 11 amino acids. DNA for the CDR3: TGTGCCAGCAGCTACACCAATGAGCAGTTCTTC. Translated: CASSYTNEQFF.

V and J are TRBV5-1 and TRBJ2-5; 9 bases map to TRBD1. Germline CDR1 and CDR2: SGHRS and YFSETQ. CDR3 length equals 15 residues. V was clipped by 1 base and J by 0 bases; unmatched bases: 1. The CDR3 bases are TGCGCCAGCAGCTTGTGGACAGGGGACCAAGAGACCCAGTACTTC. Protein sequence: CASSLWTGDQETQYF.

This chain uses TRBV18 with TRBJ2-7; TRBD2 aligns across 8 bases. The CDR3 has 14 residues. Germline V gene sequence: CDR1 KGHSH, CDR2 LQKENI. V shed 8 bases, J shed 5 bases, and the junction held 11 bases outside the gene matches. This CDR3 reads CASQTAAGVDEQYF. The DNA of the CDR3 is TGTGCCAGCCAAACCGCAGCGGGAGTAGACGAGCAGTACTTC.